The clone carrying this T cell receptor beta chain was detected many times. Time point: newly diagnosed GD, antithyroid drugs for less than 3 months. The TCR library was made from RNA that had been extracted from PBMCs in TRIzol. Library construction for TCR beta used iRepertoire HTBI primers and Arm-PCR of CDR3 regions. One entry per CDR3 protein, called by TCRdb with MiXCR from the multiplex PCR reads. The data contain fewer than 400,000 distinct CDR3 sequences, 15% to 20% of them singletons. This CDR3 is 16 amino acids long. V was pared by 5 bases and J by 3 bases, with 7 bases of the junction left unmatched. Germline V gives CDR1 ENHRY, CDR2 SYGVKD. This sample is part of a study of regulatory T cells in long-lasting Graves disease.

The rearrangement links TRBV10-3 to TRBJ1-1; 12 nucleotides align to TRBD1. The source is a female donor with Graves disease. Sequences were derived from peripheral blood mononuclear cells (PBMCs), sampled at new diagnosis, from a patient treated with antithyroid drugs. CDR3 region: CAISPPGQGAHTEAFF. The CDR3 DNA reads TGTGCCATCAGTCCACCGGGACAGGGGGCGCACACTGAAGCTTTCTTT.